This T cell receptor (beta chain) was identified during a study of lymphopenia after photon versus proton radiotherapy. On this clone: The antigen remains undetermined.

Clones were read by immunoSEQ multiplex PCR, and TCRdb kept only the in-frame ones, dropping some. The sample contains tens of thousands of clones, approximately 80% of which appear only once. This CDR3 comprises 11 residues. Trimming removed 7 bases from V and 0 bases from J, with 4 bases in between. CDR1 is MNHEY and CDR2 is SMNVEV in the germline V gene (reference sequence). General study points: A bigger post-nadir fall in TCR diversity correlated inversely with survival time in deceased patients.

The origin of this receptor is a woman between 70 and 85 years old with pancreatic cancer. The sample consisted of peripheral blood, taken from a patient treated with proton-based radiotherapy. This chain links TRBV27 with TRBJ2-7; no clear D gene. The CDR3 DNA reads as TGTGCCAGCAATCCCTCCTACGAGCAGTACTTC. It is translated as CASNPSYEQYF.